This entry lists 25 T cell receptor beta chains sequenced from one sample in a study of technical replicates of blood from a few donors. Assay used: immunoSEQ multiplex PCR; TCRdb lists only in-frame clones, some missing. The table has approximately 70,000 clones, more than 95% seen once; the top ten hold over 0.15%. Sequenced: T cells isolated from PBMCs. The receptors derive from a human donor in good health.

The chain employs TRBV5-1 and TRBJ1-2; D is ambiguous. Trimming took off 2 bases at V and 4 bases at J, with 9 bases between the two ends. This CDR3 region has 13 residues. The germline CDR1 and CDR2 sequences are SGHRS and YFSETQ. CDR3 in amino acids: CASSFGAGYGYTF. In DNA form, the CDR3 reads TGCGCCAGCAGCTTCGGTGCGGGCTATGGCTACACCTTC.

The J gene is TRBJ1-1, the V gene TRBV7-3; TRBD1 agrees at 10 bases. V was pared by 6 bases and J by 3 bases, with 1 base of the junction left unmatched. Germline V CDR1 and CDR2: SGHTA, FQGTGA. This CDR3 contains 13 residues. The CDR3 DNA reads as TGTGCCAGCAGAGGGACAGGGGACACTGAAGCTTTCTTT. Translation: CASRGTGDTEAFF. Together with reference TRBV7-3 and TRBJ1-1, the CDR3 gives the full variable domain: GAGVSQTPSNKVTEKGKYVELRCDPISGHTALYWYRQSLGQGPEFLIYFQGTGAADDSGLPNDRFFAVRPEGSVSTLKIQRTERGDSAVYLCASRGTGDTEAFFGQGTRLTVV.

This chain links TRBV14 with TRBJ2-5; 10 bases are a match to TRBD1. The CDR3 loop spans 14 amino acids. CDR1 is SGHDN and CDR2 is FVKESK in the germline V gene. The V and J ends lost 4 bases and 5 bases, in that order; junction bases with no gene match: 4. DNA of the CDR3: TGTGCCAGCAGCCGACAGGGGGCTTCTGAGACCCAGTACTTC. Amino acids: CASSRQGASETQYF.

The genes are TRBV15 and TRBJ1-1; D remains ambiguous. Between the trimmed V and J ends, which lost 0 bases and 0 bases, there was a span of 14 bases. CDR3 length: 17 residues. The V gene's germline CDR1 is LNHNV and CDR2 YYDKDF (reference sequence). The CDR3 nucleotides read TGTGCCACCAGCAGAGATCGTGGCCGAGCGATGAACACTGAAGCTTTCTTT. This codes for CATSRDRGRAMNTEAFF.

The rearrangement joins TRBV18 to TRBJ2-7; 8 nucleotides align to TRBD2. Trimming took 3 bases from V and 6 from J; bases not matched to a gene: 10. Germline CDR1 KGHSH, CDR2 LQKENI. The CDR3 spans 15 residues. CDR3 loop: CASSPSGAGAVEQYF. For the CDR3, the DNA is TGTGCCAGCTCACCGTCCGGAGCGGGGGCCGTCGAGCAGTACTTC.

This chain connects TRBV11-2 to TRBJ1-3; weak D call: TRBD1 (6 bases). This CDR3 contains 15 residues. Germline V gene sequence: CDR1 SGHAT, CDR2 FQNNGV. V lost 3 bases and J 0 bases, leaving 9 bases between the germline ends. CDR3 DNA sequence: TGTGCCAGCAGCTTCTTGACAGGCTCTGGAAACACCATATATTTT. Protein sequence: CASSFLTGSGNTIYF.

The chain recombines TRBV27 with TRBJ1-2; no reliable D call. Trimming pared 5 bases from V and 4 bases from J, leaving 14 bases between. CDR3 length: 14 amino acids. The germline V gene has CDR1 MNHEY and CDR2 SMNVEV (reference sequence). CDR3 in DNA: TGTGCCAGCAGTCCTCGCGGGTTAATCTATGGCTACACCTTC. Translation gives CASSPRGLIYGYTF.

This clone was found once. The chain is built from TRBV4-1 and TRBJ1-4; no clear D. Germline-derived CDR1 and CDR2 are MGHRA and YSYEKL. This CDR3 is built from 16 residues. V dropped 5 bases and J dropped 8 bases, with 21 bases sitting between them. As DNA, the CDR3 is TGCGCCAGCAGCACCGCGGGCTTCGCAACGGAAGAAAAACTGTTTTTT. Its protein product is CASSTAGFATEEKLFF.

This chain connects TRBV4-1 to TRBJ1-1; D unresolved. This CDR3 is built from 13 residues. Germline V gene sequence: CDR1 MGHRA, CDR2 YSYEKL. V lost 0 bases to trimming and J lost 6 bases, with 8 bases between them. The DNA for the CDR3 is TGCGCCAGCAGCCAAGAGAGGCTATCTGAAGCTTTCTTT. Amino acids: CASSQERLSEAFF.

The DNA for the CDR3 is TGCGCCAGCAGCTTGGGTCTTACCTACGAGCAGTACTTC. This encodes CASSLGLTYEQYF. The chain links TRBV5-1 to TRBJ2-7; D ambiguous. This CDR3 has 13 amino acids. In germline, CDR1 is SGHRS, CDR2 YFSETQ. Trimming shortened V by 0 bases and J by 2 bases, and 6 bases separated the two germline ends. The whole variable domain, filled in from reference TRBV5-1 and TRBJ2-7, reads KAGVTQTPRYLIKTRGQQVTLSCSPISGHRSVSWYQQTPGQGLQFLFEYFSETQRNKGNFPGRFSGRQFSNSRSEMNVSTLELGDSALYLCASSLGLTYEQYFGPGTRLTVT.

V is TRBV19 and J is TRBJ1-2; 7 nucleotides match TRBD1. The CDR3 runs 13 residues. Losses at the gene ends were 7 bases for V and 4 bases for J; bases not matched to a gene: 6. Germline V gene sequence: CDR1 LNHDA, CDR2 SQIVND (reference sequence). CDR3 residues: CASTLAGGYGYTF. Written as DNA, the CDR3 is TGTGCCAGTACCCTGGCAGGGGGCTATGGCTACACCTTC.

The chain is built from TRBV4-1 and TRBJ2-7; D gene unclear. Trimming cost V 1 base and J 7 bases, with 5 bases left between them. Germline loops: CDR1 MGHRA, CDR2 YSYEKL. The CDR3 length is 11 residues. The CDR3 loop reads CASSQGSEQYF. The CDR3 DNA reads TGCGCCAGCAGCCAAGGGAGTGAGCAGTACTTC.

The CDR3 bases are TGTGCCAGCAGCACGCAACATCAAGGGGGTAATTCACCCCTCCACTTT. As protein: CASSTQHQGGNSPLHF. The V and J genes are TRBV9 and TRBJ1-6, with D possibly being TRBD1 (6 bases). V was shortened by 4 bases and J by 6 bases, with 17 bases between the two germline ends. CDR3 length equals 16 residues. Germline CDR1 reads SGDLS; CDR2 reads YYNGEE.

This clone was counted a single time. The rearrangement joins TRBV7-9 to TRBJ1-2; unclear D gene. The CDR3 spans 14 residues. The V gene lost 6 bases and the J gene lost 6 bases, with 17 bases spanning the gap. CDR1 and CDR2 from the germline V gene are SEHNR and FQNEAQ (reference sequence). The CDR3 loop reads CASSLIYGRNGYTF. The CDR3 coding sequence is TGTGCCAGCAGTCTAATCTATGGCAGGAATGGCTACACCTTC.

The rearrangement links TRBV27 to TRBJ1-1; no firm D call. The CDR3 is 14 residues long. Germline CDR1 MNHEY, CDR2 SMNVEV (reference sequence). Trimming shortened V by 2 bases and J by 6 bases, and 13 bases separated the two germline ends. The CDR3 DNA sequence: TGTGCCAGCAGTTTAAGTTCCTACTATCCTGAAGCTTTCTTT. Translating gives CASSLSSYYPEAFF.

The CDR3 here is CASSSGRASSYEQYF. CDR3 coding DNA: TGTGCCAGCTCGAGCGGGCGGGCTAGCAGCTACGAGCAGTACTTC. The chain joins TRBV18 to TRBJ2-7; tentative D call: TRBD2 (6 bases). The germline gives CDR1 KGHSH, CDR2 LQKENI. V was clipped by 6 bases and J by 3 bases, with 18 bases between them. The CDR3 runs to 15 residues.

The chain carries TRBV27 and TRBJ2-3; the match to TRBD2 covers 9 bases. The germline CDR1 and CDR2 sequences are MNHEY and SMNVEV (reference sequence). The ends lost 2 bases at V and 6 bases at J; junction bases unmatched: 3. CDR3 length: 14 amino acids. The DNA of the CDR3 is TGTGCCAGCAGTTTACTAGCGGGAACTGATACGCAGTATTTT. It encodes CASSLLAGTDTQYF.

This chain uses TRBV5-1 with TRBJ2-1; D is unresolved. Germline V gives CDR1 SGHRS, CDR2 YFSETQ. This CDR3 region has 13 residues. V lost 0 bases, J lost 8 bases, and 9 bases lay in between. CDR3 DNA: TGCGCCAGCAGCTTGGCAGGATTCCATGAGCAGTTCTTC. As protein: CASSLAGFHEQFF.

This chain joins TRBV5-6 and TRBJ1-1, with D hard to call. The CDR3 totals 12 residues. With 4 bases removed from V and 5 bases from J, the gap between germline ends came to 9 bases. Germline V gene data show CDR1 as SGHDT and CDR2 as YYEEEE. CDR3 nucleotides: TGTGCCAGCAGCATGGGAGGGACTGAAGCTTTCTTT. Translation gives CASSMGGTEAFF.

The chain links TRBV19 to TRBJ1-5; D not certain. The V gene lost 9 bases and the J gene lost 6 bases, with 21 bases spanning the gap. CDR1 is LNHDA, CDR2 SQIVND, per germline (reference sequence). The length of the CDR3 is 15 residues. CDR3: CASCIGTGSAQPQHF. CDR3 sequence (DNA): TGTGCCAGCTGCATCGGTACGGGGAGCGCTCAGCCCCAGCATTTT.

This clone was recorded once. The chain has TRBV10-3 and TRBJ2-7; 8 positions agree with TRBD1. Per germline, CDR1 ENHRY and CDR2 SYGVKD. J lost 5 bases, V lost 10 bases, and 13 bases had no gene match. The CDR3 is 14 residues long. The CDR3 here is CATEPGTGVNEQYF. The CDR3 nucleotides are TGTGCCACCGAACCCGGGACAGGAGTCAACGAGCAGTACTTC.

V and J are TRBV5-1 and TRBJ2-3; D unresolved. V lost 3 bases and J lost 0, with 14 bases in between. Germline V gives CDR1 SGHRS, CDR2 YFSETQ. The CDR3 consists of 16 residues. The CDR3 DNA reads TGCGCCAGCAGCTCGGGTCCCGGATATAGCACAGATACGCAGTATTTT. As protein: CASSSGPGYSTDTQYF.

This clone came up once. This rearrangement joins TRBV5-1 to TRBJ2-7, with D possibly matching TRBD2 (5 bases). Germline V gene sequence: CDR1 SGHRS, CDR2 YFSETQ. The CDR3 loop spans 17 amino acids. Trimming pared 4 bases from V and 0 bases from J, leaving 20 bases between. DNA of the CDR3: TGCGCCAGCAGCCACGGATTGGCCGGGGTTTACTCCTACGAGCAGTACTTC. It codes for CASSHGLAGVYSYEQYF.

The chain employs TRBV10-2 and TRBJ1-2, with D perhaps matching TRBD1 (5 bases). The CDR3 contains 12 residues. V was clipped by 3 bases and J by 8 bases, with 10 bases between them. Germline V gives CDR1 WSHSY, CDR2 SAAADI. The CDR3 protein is CASSEFREGYTF. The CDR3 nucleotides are TGCGCCAGCAGTGAATTCAGGGAAGGCTACACCTTC.

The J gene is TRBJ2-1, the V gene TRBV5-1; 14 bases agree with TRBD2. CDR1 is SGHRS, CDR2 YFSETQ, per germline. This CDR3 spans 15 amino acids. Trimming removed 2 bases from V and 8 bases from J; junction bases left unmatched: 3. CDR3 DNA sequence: TGCGCCAGCAGCTTCGGGACTAGCGGGGGCGATGAGCAGTTCTTC. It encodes CASSFGTSGGDEQFF.